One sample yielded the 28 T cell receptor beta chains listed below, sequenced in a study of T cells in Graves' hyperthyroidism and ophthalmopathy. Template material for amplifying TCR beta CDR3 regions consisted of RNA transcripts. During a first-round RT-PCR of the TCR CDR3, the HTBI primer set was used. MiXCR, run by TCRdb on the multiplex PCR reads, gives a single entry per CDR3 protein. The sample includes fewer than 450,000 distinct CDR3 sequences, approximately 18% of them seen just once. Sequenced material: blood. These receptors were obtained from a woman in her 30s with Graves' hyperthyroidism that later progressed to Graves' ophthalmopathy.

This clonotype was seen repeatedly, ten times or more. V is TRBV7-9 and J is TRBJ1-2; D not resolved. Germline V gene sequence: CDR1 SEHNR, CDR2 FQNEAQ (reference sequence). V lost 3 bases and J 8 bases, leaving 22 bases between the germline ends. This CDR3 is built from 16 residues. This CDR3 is CASSFRGEDLYSGYTF. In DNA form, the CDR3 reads TGTGCCAGCAGCTTCAGAGGAGAGGACCTGTACAGCGGCTACACCTTC.

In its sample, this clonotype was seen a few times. CDR3 bases: TGCAGTGCTAGAGACGGGAGTGGGCAGATAGCTAACTATGGCTACACCTTC. Its protein is CSARDGSGQIANYGYTF. V gene TRBV20-1 combines with J gene TRBJ1-2; no definite D call. This CDR3 has 17 residues. In germline, CDR1 is DFQATT, CDR2 SNEGSKA (reference sequence). The V end was cut by 0 bases, the J end by 0 bases, with 17 bases between.

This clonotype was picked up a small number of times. The chain's CDR3 is CASSQVIAGGTDTQYF. In DNA form, the CDR3 reads TGCGCCAGCAGCCAAGTTATAGCGGGAGGCACAGATACGCAGTATTTT. V usage is TRBV4-1 and J usage is TRBJ2-3; TRBD2 aligns across 9 bases. The CDR3 totals 16 residues. Germline trimming cut 1 base from V and 1 base from J; bases unmatched to any gene: 3. In germline, CDR1 is MGHRA, CDR2 YSYEKL.

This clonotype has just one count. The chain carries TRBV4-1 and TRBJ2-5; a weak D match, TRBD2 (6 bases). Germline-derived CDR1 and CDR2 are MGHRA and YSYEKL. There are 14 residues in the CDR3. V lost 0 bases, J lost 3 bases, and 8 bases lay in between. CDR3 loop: CASSQELAEETQYF. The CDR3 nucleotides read TGCGCCAGCAGCCAAGAACTAGCAGAAGAGACCCAGTACTTC.

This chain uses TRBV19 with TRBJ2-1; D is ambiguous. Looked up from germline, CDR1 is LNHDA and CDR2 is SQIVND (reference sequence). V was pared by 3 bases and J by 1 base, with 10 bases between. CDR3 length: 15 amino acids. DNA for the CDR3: TGTGCCAGTAGTATCTCAGCAGTATCCTACAATGAGCAGTTCTTC. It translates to CASSISAVSYNEQFF.

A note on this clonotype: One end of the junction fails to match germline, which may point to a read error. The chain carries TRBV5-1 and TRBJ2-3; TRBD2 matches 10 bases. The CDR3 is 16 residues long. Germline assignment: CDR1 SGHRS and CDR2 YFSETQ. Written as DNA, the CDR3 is TGCGCCACCTCCTCAAGGGCTAGCGGGAGCATAGATACGCAGTATTTT. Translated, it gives CATSSRASGSIDTQYF.

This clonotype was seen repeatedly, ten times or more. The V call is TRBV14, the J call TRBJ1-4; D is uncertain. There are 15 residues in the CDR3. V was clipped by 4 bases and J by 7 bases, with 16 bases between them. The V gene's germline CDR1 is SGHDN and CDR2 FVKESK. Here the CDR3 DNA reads TGTGCCAGCAGCCGAGGGCTGAGTACGGTTGAAAAACTGTTTTTT. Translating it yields CASSRGLSTVEKLFF.

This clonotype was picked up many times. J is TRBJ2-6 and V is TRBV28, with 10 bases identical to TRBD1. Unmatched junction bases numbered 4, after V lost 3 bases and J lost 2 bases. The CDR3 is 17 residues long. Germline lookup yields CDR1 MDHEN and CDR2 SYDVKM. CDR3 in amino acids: CASSFRDRGTGANVLTF. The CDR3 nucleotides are TGTGCCAGCAGTTTCCGGGACAGGGGAACTGGGGCCAACGTCCTGACTTTC.

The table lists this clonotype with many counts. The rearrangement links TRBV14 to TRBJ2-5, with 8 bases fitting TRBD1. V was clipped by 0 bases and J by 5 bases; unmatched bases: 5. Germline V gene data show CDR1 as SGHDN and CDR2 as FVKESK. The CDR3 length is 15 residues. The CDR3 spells CASSQDLDRAETQYF. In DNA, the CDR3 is TGTGCCAGCAGCCAAGATTTGGACAGGGCTGAGACCCAGTACTTC.

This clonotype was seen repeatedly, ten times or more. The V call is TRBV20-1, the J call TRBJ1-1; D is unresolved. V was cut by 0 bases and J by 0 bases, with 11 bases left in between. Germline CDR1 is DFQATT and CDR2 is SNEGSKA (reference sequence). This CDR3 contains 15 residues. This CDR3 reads CSARDLSGVNTEAFF. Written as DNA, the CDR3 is TGCAGTGCTAGAGATCTGTCAGGAGTGAACACTGAAGCTTTCTTT.

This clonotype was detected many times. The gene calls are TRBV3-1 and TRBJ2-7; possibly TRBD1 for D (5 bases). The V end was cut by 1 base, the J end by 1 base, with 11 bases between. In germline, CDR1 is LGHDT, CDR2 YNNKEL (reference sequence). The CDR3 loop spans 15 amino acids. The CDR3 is CASSQVGRASYEQYF. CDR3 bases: TGTGCCAGCAGCCAAGTGGGCAGGGCTTCCTACGAGCAGTACTTC.

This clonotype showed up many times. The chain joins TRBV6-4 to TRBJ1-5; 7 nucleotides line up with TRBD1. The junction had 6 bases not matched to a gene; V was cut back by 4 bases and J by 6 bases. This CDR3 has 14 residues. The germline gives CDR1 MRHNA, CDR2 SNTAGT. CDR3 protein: CASSGQGGLQPQHF. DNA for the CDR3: TGTGCCAGCAGTGGACAGGGAGGCCTTCAGCCCCAGCATTTT.

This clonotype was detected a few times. The CDR3 sequence is CSVEHLNTEAFF. The CDR3 coding sequence is TGCAGCGTTGAACATTTGAACACTGAAGCTTTCTTT. The rearrangement uses TRBV29-1 and TRBJ1-1, with unresolved D. Trimming took off 2 bases at V and 0 bases at J, with 4 bases between the two ends. CDR3 size: 12 residues. The germline V gene encodes CDR1 SQVTM and CDR2 ANQGSEA.

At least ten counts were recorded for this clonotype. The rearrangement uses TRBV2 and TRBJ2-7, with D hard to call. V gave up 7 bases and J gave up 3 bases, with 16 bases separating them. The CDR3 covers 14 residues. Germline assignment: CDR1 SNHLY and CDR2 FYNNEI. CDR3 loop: CASMKGASNYEQYF. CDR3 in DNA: TGTGCCAGCATGAAAGGAGCGAGCAACTACGAGCAGTACTTC.

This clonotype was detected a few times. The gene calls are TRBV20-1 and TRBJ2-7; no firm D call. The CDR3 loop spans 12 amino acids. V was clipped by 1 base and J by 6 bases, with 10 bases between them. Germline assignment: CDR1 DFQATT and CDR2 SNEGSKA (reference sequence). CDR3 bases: TGCAGTGCTAGAGTTGTCAGAACCGAGCAGTACTTC. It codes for CSARVVRTEQYF.

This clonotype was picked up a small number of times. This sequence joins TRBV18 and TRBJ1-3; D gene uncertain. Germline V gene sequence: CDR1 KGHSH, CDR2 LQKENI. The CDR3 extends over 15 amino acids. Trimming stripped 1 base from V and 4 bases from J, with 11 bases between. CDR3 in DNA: TGTGCCAGCTCACCACGTTTGGGATCCGGAAACACCATATATTTT. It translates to CASSPRLGSGNTIYF.

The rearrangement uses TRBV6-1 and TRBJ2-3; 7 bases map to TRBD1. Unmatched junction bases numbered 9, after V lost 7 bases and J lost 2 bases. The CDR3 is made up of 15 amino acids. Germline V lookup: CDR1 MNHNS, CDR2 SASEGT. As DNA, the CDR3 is TGTGCCAGCAACCCCAGGGACAGAGACACAGATACGCAGTATTTT. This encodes CASNPRDRDTDTQYF.

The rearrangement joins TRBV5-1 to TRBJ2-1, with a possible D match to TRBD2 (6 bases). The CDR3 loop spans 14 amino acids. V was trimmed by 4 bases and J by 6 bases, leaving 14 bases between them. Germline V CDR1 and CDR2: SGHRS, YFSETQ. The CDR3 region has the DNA TGCGCCAGCAGCGCCGGGACTCAGGGCAATGAGCAGTTCTTC. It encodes CASSAGTQGNEQFF. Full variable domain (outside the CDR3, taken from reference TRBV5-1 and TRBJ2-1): KAGVTQTPRYLIKTRGQQVTLSCSPISGHRSVSWYQQTPGQGLQFLFEYFSETQRNKGNFPGRFSGRQFSNSRSEMNVSTLELGDSALYLCASSAGTQGNEQFFGPGTRLTVL.

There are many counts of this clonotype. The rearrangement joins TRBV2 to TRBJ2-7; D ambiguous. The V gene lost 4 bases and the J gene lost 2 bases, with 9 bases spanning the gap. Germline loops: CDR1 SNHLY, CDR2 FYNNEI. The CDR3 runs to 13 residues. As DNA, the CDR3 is TGTGCCAGCAGTGCTTCCGATGCCTACGAGCAGTACTTC. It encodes CASSASDAYEQYF.

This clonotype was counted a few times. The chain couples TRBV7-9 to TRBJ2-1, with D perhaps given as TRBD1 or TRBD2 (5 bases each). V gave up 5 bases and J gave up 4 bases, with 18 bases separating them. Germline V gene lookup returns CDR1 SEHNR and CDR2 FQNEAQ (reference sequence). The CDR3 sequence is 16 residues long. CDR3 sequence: CASSVLGESRYNEQFF. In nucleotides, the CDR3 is TGTGCCAGCAGCGTATTGGGGGAATCGCGGTACAATGAGCAGTTCTTC.

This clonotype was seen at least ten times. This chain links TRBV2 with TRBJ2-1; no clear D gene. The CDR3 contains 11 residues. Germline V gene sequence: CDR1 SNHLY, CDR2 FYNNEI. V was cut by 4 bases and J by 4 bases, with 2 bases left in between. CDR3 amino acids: CASSGYNEQFF. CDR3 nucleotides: TGTGCCAGCAGTGGGTACAATGAGCAGTTCTTC.

The CDR3 DNA follows: TGTGCCACCGCCGGGACTAGCGGGAGCACAGATACGCAGTATTTT. Translated: CATAGTSGSTDTQYF. This chain uses TRBV24-1 with TRBJ2-3; TRBD2 aligns across 12 bases. The trim removed 9 bases at V and 0 bases at J, leaving 3 bases unmatched. From germline, CDR1 is KGHDR and CDR2 SFDVKD. The CDR3 consists of 15 residues.

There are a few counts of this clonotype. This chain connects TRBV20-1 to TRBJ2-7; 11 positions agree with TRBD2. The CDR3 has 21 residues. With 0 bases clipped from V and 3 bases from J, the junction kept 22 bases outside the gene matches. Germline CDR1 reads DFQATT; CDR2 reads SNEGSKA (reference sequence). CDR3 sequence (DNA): TGCAGTGCTAGAGATCCCTTTCTAGCGGGGGGTTCAGAAAGGACCGGCTACGAGCAGTACTTC. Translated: CSARDPFLAGGSERTGYEQYF.

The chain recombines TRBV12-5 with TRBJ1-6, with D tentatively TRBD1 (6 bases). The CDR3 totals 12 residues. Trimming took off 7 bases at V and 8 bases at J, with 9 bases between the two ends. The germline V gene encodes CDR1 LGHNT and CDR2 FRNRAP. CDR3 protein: CASAEGDSPLHF. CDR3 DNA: TGTGCTAGTGCCGAGGGGGATTCACCCCTCCACTTT.

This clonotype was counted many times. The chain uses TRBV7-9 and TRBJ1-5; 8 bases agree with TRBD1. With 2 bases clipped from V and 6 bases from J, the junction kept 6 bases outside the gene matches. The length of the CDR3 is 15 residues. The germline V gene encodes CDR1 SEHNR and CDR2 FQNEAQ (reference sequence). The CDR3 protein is CASSLMGQVGQPQHF. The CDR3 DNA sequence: TGTGCCAGCAGCTTAATGGGACAGGTGGGTCAGCCCCAGCATTTT.

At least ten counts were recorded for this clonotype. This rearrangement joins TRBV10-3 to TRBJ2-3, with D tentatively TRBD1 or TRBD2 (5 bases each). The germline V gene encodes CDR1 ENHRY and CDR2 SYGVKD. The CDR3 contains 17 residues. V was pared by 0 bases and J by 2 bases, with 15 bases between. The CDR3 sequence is CAISESIKLGVTDTQYF. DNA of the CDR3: TGTGCCATCAGTGAGTCGATAAAACTAGGGGTCACAGATACGCAGTATTTT.

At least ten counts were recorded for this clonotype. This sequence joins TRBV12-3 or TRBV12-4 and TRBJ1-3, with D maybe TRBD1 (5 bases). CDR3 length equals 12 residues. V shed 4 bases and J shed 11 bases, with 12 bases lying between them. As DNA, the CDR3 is TGTGCCAGCAGTTCGGGACCTGAGGCCATATATTTT. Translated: CASSSGPEAIYF.

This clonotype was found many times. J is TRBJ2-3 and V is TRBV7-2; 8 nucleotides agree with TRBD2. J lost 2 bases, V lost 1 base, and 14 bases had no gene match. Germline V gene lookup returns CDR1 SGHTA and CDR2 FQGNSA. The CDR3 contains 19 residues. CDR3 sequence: CASSLGPLLSRGATDTQYF. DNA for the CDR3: TGTGCCAGCAGCTTAGGACCCCTCTTATCGCGGGGGGCCACAGATACGCAGTATTTT.